Below are 11 T cell receptor beta chains sequenced from a single sample in a study of blood T cell repertoires in COVID-19. Sequencing used immunoSEQ multiplex PCR; TCRdb keeps in-frame clones, though not all of them. The data hold around 280,000 clones, with 89% observed a single time. The sequencing input was PBMCs or T cells enriched from blood (not recorded which). All receptors derive from a woman between 35 and 50 years old who had recovered from COVID-19.

The rearrangement links TRBV9 to TRBJ2-1; the D gene is possibly TRBD2 (5 bases). The V end was cut by 3 bases, the J end by 7 bases, with 14 bases between. Germline-derived CDR1 and CDR2 are SGDLS and YYNGEE. CDR3 length: 14 residues. CDR3 in DNA: TGTGCCAGCAGCGCAGCGGTGGCCCCAAATGAGCAGTTCTTC. It translates to CASSAAVAPNEQFF.

This chain connects TRBV9 to TRBJ1-6; TRBD1 agrees at 7 bases. Germline V CDR1 and CDR2: SGDLS, YYNGEE. Trimming removed 0 bases from V and 7 bases from J; junction bases left unmatched: 1. CDR3 length: 14 residues. CDR3 nucleotides: TGTGCCAGCAGCGTAGCAGGGGGAAATTCACCCCTCCACTTT. Protein product: CASSVAGGNSPLHF. Combining the CDR3 with reference TRBV9 and TRBJ1-6 gives the whole variable domain DSGVTQTPKHLITATGQRVTLRCSPRSGDLSVYWYQQSLDQGLQFLIQYYNGEERAKGNILERFSAQQFPDLHSELNLSSLELGDSALYFCASSVAGGNSPLHFGNGTRLTVT.

The chain carries TRBV27 and TRBJ2-5; D might be TRBD1 (6 bases). Trimming removed 5 bases from V and 6 bases from J, with 13 bases in between. Germline V CDR1 and CDR2: MNHEY, SMNVEV (reference sequence). This CDR3 has 13 amino acids. In DNA form, the CDR3 reads TGTGCCAGCAGTATCGGGACAACGCAGACCCAGTACTTC. Translated, it gives CASSIGTTQTQYF.

The chain uses TRBV10-3 and TRBJ2-7, with 9 bases matching TRBD1. Trimming took 7 bases from V and 5 from J; bases not matched to a gene: 9. CDR1 ENHRY and CDR2 SYGVKD come from the germline V gene. The length of the CDR3 is 14 residues. The CDR3 sequence is CAITPRDRAHEQYF. In DNA, the CDR3 is TGTGCCATCACGCCCCGGGACAGGGCTCACGAGCAGTACTTC.

This clone has a single count. V usage is TRBV7-2 and J usage is TRBJ1-4; 10 bases fit TRBD1. Germline assignment: CDR1 SGHTA and CDR2 FQGNSA. J lost 3 bases, V lost 5 bases, and 6 bases had no gene match. The CDR3 covers 16 residues. The CDR3 DNA follows: TGTGCCAGCAGCGTGGGACAGGGGCCCTCTAATGAAAAACTGTTTTTT. Its translation is CASSVGQGPSNEKLFF. Full variable domain (remainder filled in from reference TRBV7-2 and TRBJ1-4): GAGVSQSPSNKVTEKGKDVELRCDPISGHTALYWYRQSLGQGLEFLIYFQGNSAPDKSGLPSDRFSAERTGGSVSTLTIQRTQQEDSAVYLCASSVGQGPSNEKLFFGSGTQLSVL.

The chain has TRBV9 and TRBJ2-1, with D unresolved. The CDR3 runs to 15 residues. Trimming pared 2 bases from V and 5 bases from J, leaving 14 bases between. From germline, CDR1 is SGDLS and CDR2 YYNGEE. CDR3 residues: CASSVGQTLNNEQFF. CDR3 in DNA: TGTGCCAGCAGCGTTGGGCAGACACTGAACAATGAGCAGTTCTTC.

V usage is TRBV6-5 and J usage is TRBJ1-1, with 9 bases aligning to TRBD1. Trimming took 5 bases from V and 3 from J; bases not matched to a gene: 7. CDR1 MNHEY and CDR2 SVGAGI come from the germline V gene. This CDR3 is built from 15 residues. In DNA form, the CDR3 reads TGTGCCAGCAGTCTACAGGGGGCGCGGGACACTGAAGCTTTCTTT. As protein: CASSLQGARDTEAFF.

V gene TRBV7-6 combines with J gene TRBJ2-3; D is undetermined. V dropped 4 bases and J dropped 1 base, with 9 bases sitting between them. CDR1 and CDR2 (germline): SGHVS, FNYEAQ. This CDR3 has 14 residues. CDR3 region: CASSSQRGTDTQYF. Written as DNA, the CDR3 is TGTGCCAGCAGCTCTCAACGCGGCACAGATACGCAGTATTTT.

The count of this clone is one. The V call is TRBV21-1, the J call TRBJ1-1; the table gives TRBD1 as D, unverified against the DNA. TRBV21-1 is flagged as a pseudogene. The CDR3 consists of 13 residues. Here the CDR3 reads CASRDRALGEAFF. CDR3 sequence (DNA): TGTGCCAGTAGGGACAGGGCTCTCGGTGAAGCTTTCTTT.

The chain is built from TRBV7-2 and TRBJ2-7; 14 bases line up with TRBD2. With 9 bases clipped from V and 5 bases from J, the junction kept 6 bases outside the gene matches. The CDR3 has 14 amino acids. Looked up from germline, CDR1 is SGHTA and CDR2 is FQGNSA. The CDR3: CASAGGLAGDEQYF. The DNA for the CDR3 is TGTGCCAGTGCCGGGGGACTAGCGGGAGACGAGCAGTACTTC.

This clone was seen a single time. This sequence joins TRBV11-2 and TRBJ1-3; D perhaps matches TRBD1 (5 bases). The CDR3 runs 16 residues. Per germline, CDR1 SGHAT and CDR2 FQNNGV. The V gene lost 6 bases and the J gene lost 0 bases, with 15 bases spanning the gap. The DNA for the CDR3 is TGTGCCAGCAGTCCCGGGACTTTCCACTCTGGAAACACCATATATTTT. The encoded protein is CASSPGTFHSGNTIYF.